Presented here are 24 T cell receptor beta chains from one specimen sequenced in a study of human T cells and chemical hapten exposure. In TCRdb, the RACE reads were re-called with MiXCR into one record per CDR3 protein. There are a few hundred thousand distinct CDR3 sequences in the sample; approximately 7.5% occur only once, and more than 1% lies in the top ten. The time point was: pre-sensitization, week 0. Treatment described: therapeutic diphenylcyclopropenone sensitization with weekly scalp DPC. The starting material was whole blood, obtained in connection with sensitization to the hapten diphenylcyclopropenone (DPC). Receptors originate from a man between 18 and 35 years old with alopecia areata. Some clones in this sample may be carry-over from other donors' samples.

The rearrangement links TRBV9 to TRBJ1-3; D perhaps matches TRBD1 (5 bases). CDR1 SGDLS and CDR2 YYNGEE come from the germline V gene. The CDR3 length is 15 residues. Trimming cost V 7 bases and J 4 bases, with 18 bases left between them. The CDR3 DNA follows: TGTGCCAGCTCGCCTTCCGGGACCGAAGGAAACACCATATATTTT. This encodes CASSPSGTEGNTIYF. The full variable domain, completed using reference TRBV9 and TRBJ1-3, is DSGVTQTPKHLITATGQRVTLRCSPRSGDLSVYWYQQSLDQGLQFLIQYYNGEERAKGNILERFSAQQFPDLHSELNLSSLELGDSALYFCASSPSGTEGNTIYFGEGSWLTVV.

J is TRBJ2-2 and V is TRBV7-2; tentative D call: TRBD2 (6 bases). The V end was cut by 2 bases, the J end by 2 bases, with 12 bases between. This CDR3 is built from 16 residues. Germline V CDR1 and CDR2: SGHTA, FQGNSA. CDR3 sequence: CASSLYGAGNTGELFF. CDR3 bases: TGTGCCAGCAGCTTATATGGAGCGGGCAACACCGGGGAGCTGTTTTTT.

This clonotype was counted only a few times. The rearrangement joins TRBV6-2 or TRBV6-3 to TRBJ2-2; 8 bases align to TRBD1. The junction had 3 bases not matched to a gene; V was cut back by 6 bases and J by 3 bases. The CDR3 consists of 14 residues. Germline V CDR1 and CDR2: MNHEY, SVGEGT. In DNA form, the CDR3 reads TGTGCCAGCAGGCCGACAGGGGACACCGGGGAGCTGTTTTTT. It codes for CASRPTGDTGELFF.

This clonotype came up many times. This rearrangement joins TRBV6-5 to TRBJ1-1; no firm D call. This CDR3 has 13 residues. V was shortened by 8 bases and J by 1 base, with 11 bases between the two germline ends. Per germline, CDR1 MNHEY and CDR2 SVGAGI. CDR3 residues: CASGRRENTEAFF. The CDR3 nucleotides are TGTGCCAGCGGGCGACGGGAGAACACTGAAGCTTTCTTT.

CDR3 loop: CSALPYPGTRSTDTQYF. The CDR3 DNA reads TGCAGTGCTCTCCCATATCCCGGGACTCGTAGCACAGATACGCAGTATTTT. The chain links TRBV20-1 to TRBJ2-3; TRBD2 is a possible D gene (6 bases). The V end was cut by 5 bases, the J end by 0 bases, with 21 bases between. This CDR3 is built from 17 residues. Germline CDR1 and CDR2: DFQATT and SNEGSKA (reference sequence).

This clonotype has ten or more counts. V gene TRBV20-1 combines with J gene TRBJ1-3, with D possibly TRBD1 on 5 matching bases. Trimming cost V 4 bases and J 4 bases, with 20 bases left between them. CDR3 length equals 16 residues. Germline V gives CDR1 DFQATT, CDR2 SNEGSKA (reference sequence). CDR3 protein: CSATPAGEGTGNTIYF. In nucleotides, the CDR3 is TGCAGTGCTACTCCTGCCGGGGAAGGGACCGGAAACACCATATATTTT.

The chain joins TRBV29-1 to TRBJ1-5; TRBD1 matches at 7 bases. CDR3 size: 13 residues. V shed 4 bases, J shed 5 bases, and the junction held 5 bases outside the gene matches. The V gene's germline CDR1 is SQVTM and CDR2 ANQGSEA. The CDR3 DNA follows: TGCAGCGTTGCGACAGGGAGCCATCAGCCCCAGCATTTT. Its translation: CSVATGSHQPQHF.

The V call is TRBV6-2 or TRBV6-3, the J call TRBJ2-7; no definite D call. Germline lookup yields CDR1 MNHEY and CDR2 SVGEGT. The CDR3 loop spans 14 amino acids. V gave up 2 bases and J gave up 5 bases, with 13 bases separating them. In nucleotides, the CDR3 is TGTGCCAGCAGTTACGCTAGTTGGGCAGACGAGCAGTACTTC. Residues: CASSYASWADEQYF.

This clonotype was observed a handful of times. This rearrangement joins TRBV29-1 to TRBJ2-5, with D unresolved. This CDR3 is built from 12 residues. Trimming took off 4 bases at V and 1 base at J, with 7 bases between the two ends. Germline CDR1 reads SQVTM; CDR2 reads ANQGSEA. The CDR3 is CSVGRSQETQYF. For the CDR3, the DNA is TGCAGCGTTGGTCGGTCCCAAGAGACCCAGTACTTC.

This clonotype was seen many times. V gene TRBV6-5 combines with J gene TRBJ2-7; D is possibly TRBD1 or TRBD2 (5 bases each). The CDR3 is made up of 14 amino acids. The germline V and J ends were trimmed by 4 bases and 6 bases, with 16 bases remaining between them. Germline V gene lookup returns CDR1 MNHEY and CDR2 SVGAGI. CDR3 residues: CASSLRGLTPEQYF. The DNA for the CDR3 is TGTGCCAGCAGTTTGAGGGGTTTAACCCCCGAGCAGTACTTC.

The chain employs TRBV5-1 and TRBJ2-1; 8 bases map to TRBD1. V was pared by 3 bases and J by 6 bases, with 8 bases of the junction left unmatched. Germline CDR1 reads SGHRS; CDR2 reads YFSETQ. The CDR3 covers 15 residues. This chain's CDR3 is CASSSTGTGRNEQFF. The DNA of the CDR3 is TGCGCCAGCAGCTCAACCGGGACAGGACGCAATGAGCAGTTCTTC.

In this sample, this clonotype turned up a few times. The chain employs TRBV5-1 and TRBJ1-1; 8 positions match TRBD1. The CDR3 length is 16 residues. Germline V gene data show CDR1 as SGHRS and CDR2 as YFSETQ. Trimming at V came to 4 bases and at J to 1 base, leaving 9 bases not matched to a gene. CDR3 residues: CASSRWDRPWNTEAFF. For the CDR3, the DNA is TGCGCCAGCAGCCGTTGGGACAGGCCCTGGAACACTGAAGCTTTCTTT.

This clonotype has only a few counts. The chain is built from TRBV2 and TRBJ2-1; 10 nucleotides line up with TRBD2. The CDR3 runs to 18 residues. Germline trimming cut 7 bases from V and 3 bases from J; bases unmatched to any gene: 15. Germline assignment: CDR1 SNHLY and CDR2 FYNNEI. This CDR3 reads CASIEGAGGPGFYNEQFF. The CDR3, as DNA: TGTGCCAGCATAGAGGGAGCGGGGGGGCCGGGTTTCTACAATGAGCAGTTCTTC. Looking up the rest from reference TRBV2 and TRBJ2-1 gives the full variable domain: EPEVTQTPSHQVTQMGQEVILRCVPISNHLYFYWYRQILGQKVEFLVSFYNNEISEKSEIFDDQFSVERPDGSNFTLKIRSTKLEDSAMYFCASIEGAGGPGFYNEQFFGPGTRLTVL.

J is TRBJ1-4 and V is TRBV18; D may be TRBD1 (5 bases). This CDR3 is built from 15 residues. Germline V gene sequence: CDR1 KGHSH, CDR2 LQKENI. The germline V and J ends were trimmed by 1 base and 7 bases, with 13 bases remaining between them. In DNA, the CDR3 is TGTGCCAGCTCACCACAGGGGTCGCCAGTTGAAAAACTGTTTTTT. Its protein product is CASSPQGSPVEKLFF. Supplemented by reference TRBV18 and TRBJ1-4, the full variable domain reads NAGVMQNPRHLVRRRGQEARLRCSPMKGHSHVYWYRQLPEEGLKFMVYLQKENIIDESGMPKERFSAEFPKEGPSILRIQQVVRGDSAAYFCASSPQGSPVEKLFFGSGTQLSVL.

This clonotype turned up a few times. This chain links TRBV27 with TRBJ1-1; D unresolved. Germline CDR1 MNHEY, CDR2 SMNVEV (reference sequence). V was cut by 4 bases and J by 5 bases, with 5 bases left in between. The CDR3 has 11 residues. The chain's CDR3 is CASSSLTEAFF. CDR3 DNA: TGTGCCAGCAGTTCACTTACTGAAGCTTTCTTT.

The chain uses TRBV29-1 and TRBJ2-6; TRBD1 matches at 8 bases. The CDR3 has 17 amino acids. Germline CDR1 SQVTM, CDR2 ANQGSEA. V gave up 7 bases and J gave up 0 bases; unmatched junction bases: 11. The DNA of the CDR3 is TGCAGCGCCCAAGGGGGACAGGTCCACTCTGGGGCCAACGTCCTGACTTTC. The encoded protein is CSAQGGQVHSGANVLTF. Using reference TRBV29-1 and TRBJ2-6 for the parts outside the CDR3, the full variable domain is SAVISQKPSRDICQRGTSLTIQCQVDSQVTMMFWYRQQPGQSLTLIATANQGSEATYESGFVIDKFPISRPNLTFSTLTVSNMSPEDSSIYLCSAQGGQVHSGANVLTFGAGSRLTVL.

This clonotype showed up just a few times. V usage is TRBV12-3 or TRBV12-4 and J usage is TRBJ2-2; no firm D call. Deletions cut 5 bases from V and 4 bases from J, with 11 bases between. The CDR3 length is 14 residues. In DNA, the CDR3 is TGTGCCAGCAGTCGAGGACCCTTCACCGGGGAGCTGTTTTTT. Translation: CASSRGPFTGELFF.

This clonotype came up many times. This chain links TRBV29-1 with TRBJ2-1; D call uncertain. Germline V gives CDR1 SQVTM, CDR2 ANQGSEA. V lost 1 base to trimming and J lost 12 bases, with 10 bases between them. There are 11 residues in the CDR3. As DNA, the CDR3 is TGCAGCGTTGAAGGCGGCAGTGGGCAGTTCTTC. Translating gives CSVEGGSGQFF.

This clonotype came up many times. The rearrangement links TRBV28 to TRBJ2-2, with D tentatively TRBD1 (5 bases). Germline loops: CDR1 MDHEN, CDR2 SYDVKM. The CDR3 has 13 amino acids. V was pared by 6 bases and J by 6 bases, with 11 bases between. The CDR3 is CASSLRVAGELFF. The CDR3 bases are TGTGCCAGCAGCCTCAGGGTCGCCGGGGAGCTGTTTTTT.

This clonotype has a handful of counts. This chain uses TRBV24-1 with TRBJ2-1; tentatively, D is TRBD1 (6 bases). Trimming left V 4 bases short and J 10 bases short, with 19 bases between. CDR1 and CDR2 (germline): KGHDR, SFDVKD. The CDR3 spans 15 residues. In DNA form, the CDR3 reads TGTGCCACCAGTGACGCGACAGGTTCTGGAGACGAGCAGTTCTTC. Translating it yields CATSDATGSGDEQFF.

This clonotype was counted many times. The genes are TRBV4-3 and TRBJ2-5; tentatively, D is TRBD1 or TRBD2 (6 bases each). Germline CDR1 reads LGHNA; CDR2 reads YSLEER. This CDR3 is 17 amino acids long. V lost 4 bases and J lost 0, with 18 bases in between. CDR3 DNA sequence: TGCGCCAGCAGCCCCGGACAGCGCGGGGTCTACCAAGAGACCCAGTACTTC. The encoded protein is CASSPGQRGVYQETQYF.

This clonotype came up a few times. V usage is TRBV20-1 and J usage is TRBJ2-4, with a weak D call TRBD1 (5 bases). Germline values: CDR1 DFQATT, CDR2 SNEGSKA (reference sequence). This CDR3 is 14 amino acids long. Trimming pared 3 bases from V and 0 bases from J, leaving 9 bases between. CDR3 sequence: CSASRQLAKNIQYF. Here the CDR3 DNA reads TGCAGTGCTAGCCGACAGTTAGCCAAAAACATTCAGTACTTC.

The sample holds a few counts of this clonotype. The CDR3 region is CASSELSETGELFF. In DNA form, the CDR3 reads TGTGCCAGCAGTGAATTGAGTGAAACCGGGGAGCTGTTTTTT. V gene TRBV6-4 combines with J gene TRBJ2-2; the D is unclear. Trimming cost V 3 bases and J 5 bases, with 10 bases left between them. Germline V CDR1 and CDR2: MRHNA, SNTAGT. This CDR3 is built from 14 residues.

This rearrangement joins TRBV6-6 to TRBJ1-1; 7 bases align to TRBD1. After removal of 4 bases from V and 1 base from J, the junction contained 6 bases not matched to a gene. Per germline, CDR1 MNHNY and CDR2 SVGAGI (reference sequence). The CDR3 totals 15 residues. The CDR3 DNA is TGTGCCAGCAGTTCCCGGGACAGAGGGAACACTGAAGCTTTCTTT. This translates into CASSSRDRGNTEAFF.